This TCR beta chain came from a study of blood T cell repertoires in COVID-19. Overall study: Acute-phase and convalescent COVID-19 samples originated in the United States, Italy and Spain.

CDR3 size: 14 residues. V was trimmed by 2 bases and J by 1 base, leaving 10 bases between them. Germline assignment: CDR1 SGHRS and CDR2 YFSETQ. Clones were read by immunoSEQ multiplex PCR, and TCRdb kept only the in-frame ones, dropping some. The sample consists of 25,000 to 30,000 clones, 70% to 90% of them appearing once. Seattle cases were enrolled at active infection and followed longitudinally. The sample was peripheral blood. V gene TRBV5-1 combines with J gene TRBJ2-7; D is perhaps TRBD1 (6 bases). This receptor was obtained from a woman of 80 years or more with COVID-19, enrolled during active disease. The CDR3 DNA follows: TGCGCCAGCAGCTTTGCGGACAGTTCCTACGAGCAGTACTTC. Translating gives CASSFADSSYEQYF. Together with reference TRBV5-1 and TRBJ2-7, the CDR3 gives the full variable domain: KAGVTQTPRYLIKTRGQQVTLSCSPISGHRSVSWYQQTPGQGLQFLFEYFSETQRNKGNFPGRFSGRQFSNSRSEMNVSTLELGDSALYLCASSFADSSYEQYFGPGTRLTVT.